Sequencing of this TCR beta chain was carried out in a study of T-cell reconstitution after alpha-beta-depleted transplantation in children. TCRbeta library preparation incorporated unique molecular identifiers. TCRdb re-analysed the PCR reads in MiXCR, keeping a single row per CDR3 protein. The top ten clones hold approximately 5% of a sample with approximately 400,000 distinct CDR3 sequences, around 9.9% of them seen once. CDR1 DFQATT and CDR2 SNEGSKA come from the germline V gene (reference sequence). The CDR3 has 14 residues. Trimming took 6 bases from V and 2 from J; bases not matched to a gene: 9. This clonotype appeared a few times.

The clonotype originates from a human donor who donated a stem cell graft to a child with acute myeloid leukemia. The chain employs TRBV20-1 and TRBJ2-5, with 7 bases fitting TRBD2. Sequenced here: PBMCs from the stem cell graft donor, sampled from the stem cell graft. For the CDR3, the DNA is TGCAGTGCACCGCCTAGCGGAAATCAAGAGACCCAGTACTTC. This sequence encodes CSAPPSGNQETQYF.